This T cell receptor (beta chain) originates from a study of blood T cell repertoires in COVID-19. Study at large: Spain, Italy and the United States supplied samples that represented acute and convalescent COVID-19. T cells, B-cell-depleted T cells, or PBMCs supplied cDNA or gDNA.

CDR1 and CDR2 (germline): DFQATT, SNEGSKA (reference sequence). The CDR3 runs to 14 residues. Trimming stripped 3 bases from V and 2 bases from J, with 14 bases between. One Seattle source followed patients from active infection through their disease course. In the study's own analysis: Quantification of nucleated cells was approximated via reference gene primer amplification. Assay used: immunoSEQ multiplex PCR; TCRdb lists only in-frame clones, some missing. The D gene and trimming were derived from the DNA, and the V and J assignments and clone size from that table. The profile shows under 150,000 clones, approximately 85% of them singletons.

The receptor's source is a woman aged 60-75 years with COVID-19, enrolled during active disease. The sequenced sample was peripheral blood. The rearrangement uses TRBV20-1 and TRBJ2-7; D is unresolved. The CDR3 region has the DNA TGCAGTGCTAGTGGTCCGGGTCAACCCTACGAGCAGTACTTC. Translated: CSASGPGQPYEQYF.